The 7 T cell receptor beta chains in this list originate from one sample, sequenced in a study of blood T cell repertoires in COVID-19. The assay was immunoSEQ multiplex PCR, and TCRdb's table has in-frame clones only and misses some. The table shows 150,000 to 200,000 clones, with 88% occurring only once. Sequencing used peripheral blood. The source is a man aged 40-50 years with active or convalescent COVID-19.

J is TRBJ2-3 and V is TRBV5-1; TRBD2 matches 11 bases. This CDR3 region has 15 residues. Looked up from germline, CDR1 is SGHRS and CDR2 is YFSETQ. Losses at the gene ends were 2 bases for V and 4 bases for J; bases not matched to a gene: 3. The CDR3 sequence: CASSLLAGAADTQYF. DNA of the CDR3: TGCGCCAGCAGCTTACTAGCGGGAGCCGCAGATACGCAGTATTTT.

CDR3 sequence reads: CASSSRPGTDISPLHF. CDR3 sequence (DNA): TGTGCCAGTAGTTCTCGTCCCGGGACAGATATTTCACCCCTCCACTTT. V usage is TRBV19 and J usage is TRBJ1-6; 7 positions match TRBD1. Germline CDR1 is LNHDA and CDR2 is SQIVND (reference sequence). The CDR3 extends over 16 amino acids. J gave up 9 bases and V 5 bases, and 13 bases lay outside the gene matches.

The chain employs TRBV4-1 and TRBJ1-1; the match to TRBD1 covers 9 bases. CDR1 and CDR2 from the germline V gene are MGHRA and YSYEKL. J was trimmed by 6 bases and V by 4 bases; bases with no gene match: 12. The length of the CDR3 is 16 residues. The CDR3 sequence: CASSRSRDRVGPEAFF. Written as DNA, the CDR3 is TGCGCCAGCAGCCGGTCCCGGGACAGGGTTGGTCCTGAAGCTTTCTTT.

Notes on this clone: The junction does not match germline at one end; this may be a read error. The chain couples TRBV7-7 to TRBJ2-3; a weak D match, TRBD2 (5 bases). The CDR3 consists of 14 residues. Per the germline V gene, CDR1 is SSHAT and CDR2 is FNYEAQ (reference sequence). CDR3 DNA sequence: TGTGCTAGCAGCTTAGACGGGAATGGAGATACGCAGTATTTT. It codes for CASSLDGNGDTQYF.

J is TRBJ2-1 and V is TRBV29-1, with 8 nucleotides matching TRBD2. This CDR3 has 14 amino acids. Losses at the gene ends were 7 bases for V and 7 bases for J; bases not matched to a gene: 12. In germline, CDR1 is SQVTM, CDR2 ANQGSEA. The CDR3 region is CSGRNREGRNEQFF. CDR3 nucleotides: TGCAGCGGCCGCAACCGGGAGGGGAGGAATGAGCAGTTCTTC.

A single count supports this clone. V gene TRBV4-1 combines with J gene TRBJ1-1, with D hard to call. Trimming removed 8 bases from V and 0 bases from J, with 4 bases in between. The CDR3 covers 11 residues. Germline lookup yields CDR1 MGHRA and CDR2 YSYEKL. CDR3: CASSMNTEAFF. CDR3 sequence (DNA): TGCGCCAGCTCCATGAACACTGAAGCTTTCTTT.

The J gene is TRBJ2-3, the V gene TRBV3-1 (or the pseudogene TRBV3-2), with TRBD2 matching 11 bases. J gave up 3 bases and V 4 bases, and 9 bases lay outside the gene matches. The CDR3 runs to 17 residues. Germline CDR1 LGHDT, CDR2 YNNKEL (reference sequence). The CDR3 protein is CASSPPLAGASTDTQYF. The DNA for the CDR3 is TGTGCCAGCAGCCCCCCACTAGCGGGGGCCTCAACAGATACGCAGTATTTT.